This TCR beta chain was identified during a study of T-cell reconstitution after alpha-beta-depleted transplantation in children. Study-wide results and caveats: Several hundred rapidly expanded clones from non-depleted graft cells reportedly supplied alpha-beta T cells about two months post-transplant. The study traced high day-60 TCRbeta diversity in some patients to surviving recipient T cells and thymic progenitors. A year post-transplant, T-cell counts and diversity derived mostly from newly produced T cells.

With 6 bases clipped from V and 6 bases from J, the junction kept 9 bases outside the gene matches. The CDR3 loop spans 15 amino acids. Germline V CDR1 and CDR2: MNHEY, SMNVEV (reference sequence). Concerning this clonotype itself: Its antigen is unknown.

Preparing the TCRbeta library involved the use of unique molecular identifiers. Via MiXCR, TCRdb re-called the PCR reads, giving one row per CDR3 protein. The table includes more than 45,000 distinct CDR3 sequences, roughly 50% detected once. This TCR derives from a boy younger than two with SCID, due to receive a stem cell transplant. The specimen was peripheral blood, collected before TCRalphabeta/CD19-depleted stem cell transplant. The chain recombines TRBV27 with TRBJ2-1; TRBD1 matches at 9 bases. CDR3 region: CASSSWGQGTNEQFF. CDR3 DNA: TGTGCCAGCAGCTCATGGGGACAGGGTACCAATGAGCAGTTCTTC.